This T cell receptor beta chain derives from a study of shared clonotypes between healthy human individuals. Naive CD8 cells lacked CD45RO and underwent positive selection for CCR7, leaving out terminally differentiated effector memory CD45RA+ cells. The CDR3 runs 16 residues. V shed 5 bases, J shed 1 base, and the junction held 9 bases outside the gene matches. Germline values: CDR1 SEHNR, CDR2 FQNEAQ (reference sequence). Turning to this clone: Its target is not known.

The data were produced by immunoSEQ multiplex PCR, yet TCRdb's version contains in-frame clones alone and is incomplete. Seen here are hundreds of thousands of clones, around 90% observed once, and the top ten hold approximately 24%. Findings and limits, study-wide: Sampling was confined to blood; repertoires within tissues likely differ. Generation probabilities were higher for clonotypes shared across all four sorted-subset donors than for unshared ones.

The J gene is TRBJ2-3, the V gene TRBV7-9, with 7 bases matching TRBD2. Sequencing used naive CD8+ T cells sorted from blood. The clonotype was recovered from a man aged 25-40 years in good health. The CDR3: CASSPPLAEGTDTQYF. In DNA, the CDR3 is TGTGCCAGCAGCCCCCCGCTAGCGGAGGGCACAGATACGCAGTATTTT.